This T cell receptor beta chain appears in the sequencing data of a study of shared clonotypes between healthy human individuals (dated by TCRdb to about 2020). For the wider study: A few men and a couple of women, aged 18 to 49 years, made up the cohort. To estimate repertoire size and how much clonotype sharing occurs between individuals, the study deeply sequenced the blood TCR repertoires of roughly 5 healthy adults. For each donor, CD4 naive and CD4 memory were each given three plates, CD8 naive was given two plates, and CD8 memory was given one plate. Each donor's leukapheresis produced roughly between about 0.9 and 9.5 billion PBMCs. Libraries were prepared and TCR repertoires were sequenced by different laboratories using diverse techniques, in order to increase sequencing depth and limit assay-specific biases.

A word on this clone: Its recognized antigen is unknown. Per-base quality was not reported, and no clone a single base away is much larger than it.

Using the deep immunoSEQ assay, TCR CDR3 regions were amplified from genomic DNA by multiplex PCR. Extracted genomic DNA from each cell subset was distributed evenly across all wells of several immunoSEQ 96-well plates, and each plate was treated as a replicate. Each replicate PCR for sorted subsets received 200 ng genomic DNA, equal to some 32,000 T cell genomes. The purified libraries were quantified using a Qubit 3.0 fluorometer, sized with a Bioanalyzer 2100, and then quantified again using the KAPA Library Quantification kit. Every immunoSEQ 96-well plate was sequenced on a separate single-read 150-cycle Illumina NextSeq 550 flow cell. On the study's bioinformatics: The immunoSEQ output contained only junctional sequences without quality scores, so filtering could not match that applied to full-length reads. Sequences were annotated with PyIR, a Python wrapper for IgBLAST v1.9, and V/J genes and CDR3 were assigned using IMGT germline references. Any read was removed if the V/J assignment was weak (E-value above 1e-6), the CDR3 was missing, or the read contained stop codons, out-of-frame junctions, or ambiguous translated residues. A V3J clonotype was defined by an identical inferred V gene, J gene, and CDR3 amino acid sequence. The percentage overlap between two repertoires was calculated by dividing the number of shared unique clonotypes by the size of the smaller repertoire. Richness of each repertoire was evaluated using RTK rarefaction, the Chao1 estimator, and Recon v2.1 estimates of unobserved clonotypes. Generation probabilities for all TCRbeta clonotypes obtained by the gDNA method from several donors were computed using OLGA. TCRdb's version of the immuneACCESS table is confined to in-frame rearrangements and falls short of the full clone set. An unresolved V gene accounts for under half of the shortfall where checked; the remainder is of unknown origin. D and trimming come from the DNA, and the V and J calls and clone size come from that table. This sample is represented by 1,100,000 or so clones; 70% to 80% of them were singletons. The top ten hold roughly 0.56% of the sample.

Overall results and qualifications from the work: Incomplete sequencing was indicated by rarefaction of sorted-subset datasets, despite the large sequencing depth. Naive subsets generally had larger estimated clonotype richness than memory subsets. Because the study included a small number of donors, the genetic and exposure-history diversity represented was limited. Pairwise subsampling indicated that sequencing depth was expected to affect the degree of clonotype sharing among donors. Across four donors, approximately 5% of naive CD4, roughly 3.5% of naive CD8, about 2% of memory CD4, and around 0.4% of memory CD8 clonotypes were shared. Sampling was limited to blood, and TCR repertoires in tissue likely differ from TCR repertoires in blood. Compared with non-shared clonotypes, the clonotypes found in all four sorted-subset donors had higher generation probabilities.

Healthy HIV-negative adults with no recently reported acute infections or vaccinations were included as donors. All donors were Caucasian adults living in Nashville, Tennessee, USA. Magnetic negative selection was used to enrich CD4+ T cells, after which naive cells were positively selected on CD45RA and the negative fraction became the memory subset. Blood was obtained by leukapheresis, after which PBMCs were separated by Ficoll-Histopaque density gradient centrifugation and cryopreserved in liquid nitrogen vapor phase. Analytical flow cytometry was used to check the purity and quantity of every magnetically sorted T cell population. From each sorted fraction, genomic DNA was isolated and quantified by UV absorbance on a Nanodrop 2000c. Per the germline V gene (reference sequence), GTSNPN is the CDR1 and SVGIG is the CDR2. The junction shows trimming of 3 bases on V and 0 bases on J, plus 12 bases between the germline ends. Including the terminal cysteine and phenylalanine, the CDR3 comprises 15 residues. Solely the CDR3 DNA is kept, with 45 bases framed from the first base.

This receptor was identified in a man younger than 30 in good health. Some clones in this sample may be carry-over from other donors' samples. The rearrangement joined TRBV30 to TRBJ1-5; the D gene lacks a confident call. The sequenced material came from memory CD4+ T cells from PBMCs. The sample's cell subset or site label, in plain terms: CD45RA-negative fraction. The nucleotide sequence is given as TGTGCCTGGAGCGCACAAGGACTTAGCAATCAGCCCCAGCATTTT. Its translation is CAWSAQGLSNQPQHF.